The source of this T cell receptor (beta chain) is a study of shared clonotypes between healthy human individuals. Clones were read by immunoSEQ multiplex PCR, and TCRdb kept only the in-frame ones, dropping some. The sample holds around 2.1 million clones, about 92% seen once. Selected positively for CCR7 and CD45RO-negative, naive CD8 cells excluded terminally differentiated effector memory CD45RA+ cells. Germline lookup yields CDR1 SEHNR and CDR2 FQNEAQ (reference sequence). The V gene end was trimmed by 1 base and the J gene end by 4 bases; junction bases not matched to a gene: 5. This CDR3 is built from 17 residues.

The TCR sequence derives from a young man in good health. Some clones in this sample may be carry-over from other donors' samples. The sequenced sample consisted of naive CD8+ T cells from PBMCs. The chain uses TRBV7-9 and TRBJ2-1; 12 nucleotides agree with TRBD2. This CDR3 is CASSLVPSGRAYNEQFF. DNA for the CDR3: TGTGCCAGCAGCTTAGTTCCTAGCGGGAGGGCTTACAATGAGCAGTTCTTC.